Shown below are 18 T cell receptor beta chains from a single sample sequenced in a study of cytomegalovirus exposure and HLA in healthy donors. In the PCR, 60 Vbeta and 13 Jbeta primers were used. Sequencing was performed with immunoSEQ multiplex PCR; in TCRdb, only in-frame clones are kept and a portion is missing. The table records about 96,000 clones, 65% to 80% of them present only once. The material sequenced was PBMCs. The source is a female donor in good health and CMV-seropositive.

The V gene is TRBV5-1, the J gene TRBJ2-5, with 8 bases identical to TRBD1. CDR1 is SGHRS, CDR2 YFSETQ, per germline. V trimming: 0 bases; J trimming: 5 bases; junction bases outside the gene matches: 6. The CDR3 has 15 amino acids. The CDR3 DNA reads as TGCGCCAGCAGCTTGGCAGGGGGCGCAGGGGAGACCCAGTACTTC. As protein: CASSLAGGAGETQYF.

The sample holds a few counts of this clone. CDR3 nucleotides: TGTGCCAGCAGCTTAGCTCCAGGCCATAACTATGGCTACACCTTC. This translates into CASSLAPGHNYGYTF. The chain combines TRBV11-2 with TRBJ1-2, with D hard to call. Trimming removed 1 base at V and 1 base at J, with 10 bases between. The CDR3 extends over 15 amino acids. The germline gives CDR1 SGHAT, CDR2 FQNNGV.

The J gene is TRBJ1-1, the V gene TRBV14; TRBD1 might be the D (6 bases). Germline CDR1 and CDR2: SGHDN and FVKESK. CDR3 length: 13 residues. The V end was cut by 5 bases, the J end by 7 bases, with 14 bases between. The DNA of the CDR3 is TGTGCCAGCAGCGGCCAGGGGAGAGGTGAAGCTTTCTTT. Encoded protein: CASSGQGRGEAFF.

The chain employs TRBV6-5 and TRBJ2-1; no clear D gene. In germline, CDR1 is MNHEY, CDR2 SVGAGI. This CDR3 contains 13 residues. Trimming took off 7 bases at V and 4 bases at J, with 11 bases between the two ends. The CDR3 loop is CASKRGEYNEQFF. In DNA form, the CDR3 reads TGTGCCAGCAAGAGAGGAGAATACAATGAGCAGTTCTTC.

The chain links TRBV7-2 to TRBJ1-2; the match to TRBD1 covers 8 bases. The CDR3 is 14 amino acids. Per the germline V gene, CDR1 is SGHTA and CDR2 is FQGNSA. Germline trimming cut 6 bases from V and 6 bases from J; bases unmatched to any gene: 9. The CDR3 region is CASSSRQGTHGYTF. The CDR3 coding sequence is TGTGCCAGCAGTTCACGACAGGGGACCCATGGCTACACCTTC.

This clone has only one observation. CDR3 bases: TGTGCCAGCAGCTTAGCCCCCCCTAGCACAGATACGCAGTATTTT. Protein: CASSLAPPSTDTQYF. This chain connects TRBV7-2 to TRBJ2-3; D is ambiguous. V was clipped by 0 bases and J by 0 bases, with 7 bases between them. Germline values: CDR1 SGHTA, CDR2 FQGNSA. This CDR3 spans 15 amino acids.

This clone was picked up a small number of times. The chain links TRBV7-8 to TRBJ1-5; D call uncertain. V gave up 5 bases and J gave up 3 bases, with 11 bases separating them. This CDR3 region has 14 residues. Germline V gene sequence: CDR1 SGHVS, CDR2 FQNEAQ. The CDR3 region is CASSPGGFNQPQHF. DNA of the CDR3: TGTGCCAGCAGCCCCGGAGGGTTCAATCAGCCCCAGCATTTT.

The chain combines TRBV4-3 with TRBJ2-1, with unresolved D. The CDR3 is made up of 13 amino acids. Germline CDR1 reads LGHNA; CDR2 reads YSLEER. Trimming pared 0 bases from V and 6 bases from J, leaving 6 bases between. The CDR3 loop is CASSQDLGNEQFF. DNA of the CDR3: TGCGCCAGCAGCCAAGACCTCGGCAATGAGCAGTTCTTC.

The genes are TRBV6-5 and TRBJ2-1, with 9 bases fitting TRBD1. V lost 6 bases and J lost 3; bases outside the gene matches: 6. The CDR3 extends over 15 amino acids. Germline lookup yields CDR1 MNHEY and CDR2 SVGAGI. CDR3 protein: CASRFSGQGYNEQFF. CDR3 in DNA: TGTGCCAGCAGATTCTCGGGACAGGGCTACAATGAGCAGTTCTTC.

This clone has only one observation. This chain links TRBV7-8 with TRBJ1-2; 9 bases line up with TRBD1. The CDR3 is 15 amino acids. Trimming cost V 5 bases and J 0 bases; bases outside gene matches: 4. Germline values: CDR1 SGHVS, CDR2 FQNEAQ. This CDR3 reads CASSLTGGSNYGYTF. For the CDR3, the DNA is TGTGCCAGCAGCCTCACAGGGGGCTCTAACTATGGCTACACCTTC.

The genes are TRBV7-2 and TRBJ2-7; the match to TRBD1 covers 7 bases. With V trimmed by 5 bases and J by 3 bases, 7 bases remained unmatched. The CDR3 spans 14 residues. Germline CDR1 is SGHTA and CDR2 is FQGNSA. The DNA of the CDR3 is TGTGCCAGCAGCCCCCGGGACAGAGTCTACGAGCAGTACTTC. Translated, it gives CASSPRDRVYEQYF.

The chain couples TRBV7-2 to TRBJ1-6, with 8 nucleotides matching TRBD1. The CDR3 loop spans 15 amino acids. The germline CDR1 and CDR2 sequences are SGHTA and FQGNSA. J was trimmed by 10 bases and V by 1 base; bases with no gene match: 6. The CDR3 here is CASSLELGQVSPLHF. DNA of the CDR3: TGTGCCAGCAGCTTAGAATTGGGACAGGTCTCACCCCTCCACTTT.

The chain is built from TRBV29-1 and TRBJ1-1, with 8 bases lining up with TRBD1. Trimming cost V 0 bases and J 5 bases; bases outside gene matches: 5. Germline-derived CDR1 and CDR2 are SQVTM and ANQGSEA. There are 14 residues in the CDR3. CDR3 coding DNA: TGCAGCGTTGAAGATCAGGGGGCTGGGACTGAAGCTTTCTTT. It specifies CSVEDQGAGTEAFF. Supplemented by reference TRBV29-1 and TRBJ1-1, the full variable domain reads SAVISQKPSRDICQRGTSLTIQCQVDSQVTMMFWYRQQPGQSLTLIATANQGSEATYESGFVIDKFPISRPNLTFSTLTVSNMSPEDSSIYLCSVEDQGAGTEAFFGQGTRLTVV.

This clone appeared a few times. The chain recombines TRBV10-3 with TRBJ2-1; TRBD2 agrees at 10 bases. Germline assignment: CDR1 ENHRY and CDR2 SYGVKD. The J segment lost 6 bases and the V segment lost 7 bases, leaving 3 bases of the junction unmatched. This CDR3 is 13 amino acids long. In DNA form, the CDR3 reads TGTGCCATCAAAGCGGGAGGGTTCAATGAGCAGTTCTTC. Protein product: CAIKAGGFNEQFF.

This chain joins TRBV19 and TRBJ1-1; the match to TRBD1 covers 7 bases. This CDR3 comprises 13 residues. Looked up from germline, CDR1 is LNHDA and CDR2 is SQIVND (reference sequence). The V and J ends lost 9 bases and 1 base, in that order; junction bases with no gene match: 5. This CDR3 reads CASTDRRNTEAFF. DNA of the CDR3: TGTGCCAGCACGGACAGGCGGAACACTGAAGCTTTCTTT. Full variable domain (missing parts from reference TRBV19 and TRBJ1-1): DGGITQSPKYLFRKEGQNVTLSCEQNLNHDAMYWYRQDPGQGLRLIYYSQIVNDFQKGDIAEGYSVSREKKESFPLTVTSAQKNPTAFYLCASTDRRNTEAFFGQGTRLTVV.

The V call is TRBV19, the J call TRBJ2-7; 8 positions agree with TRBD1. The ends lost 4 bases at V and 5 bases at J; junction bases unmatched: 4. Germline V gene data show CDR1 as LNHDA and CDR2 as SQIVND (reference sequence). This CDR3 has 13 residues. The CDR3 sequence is CASSTTGENEQYF. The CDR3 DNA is TGTGCCAGTAGTACGACAGGGGAGAACGAGCAGTACTTC.

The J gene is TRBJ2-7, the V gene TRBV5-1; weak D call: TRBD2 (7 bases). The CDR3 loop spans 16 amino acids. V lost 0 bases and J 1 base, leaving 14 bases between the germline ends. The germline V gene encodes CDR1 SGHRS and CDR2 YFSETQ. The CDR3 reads CASSLEFRGASYEQYF. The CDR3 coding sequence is TGCGCCAGCAGCTTGGAGTTTCGGGGGGCATCCTACGAGCAGTACTTC.

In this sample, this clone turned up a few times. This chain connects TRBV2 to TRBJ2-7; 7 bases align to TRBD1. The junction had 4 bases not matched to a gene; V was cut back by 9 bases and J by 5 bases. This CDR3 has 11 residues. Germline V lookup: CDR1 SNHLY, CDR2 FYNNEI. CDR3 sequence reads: CARGTADEQYF. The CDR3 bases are TGTGCCAGGGGGACAGCCGACGAGCAGTACTTC.